This T cell receptor beta chain was obtained from a study of T cell responses to AZD1222 COVID-19 vaccine. Study results and limitations: Spike-spanning, vaccine-associated CD4 TCRs were dominant at 160-218 and 743-854.

The assay was immunoSEQ multiplex PCR, and TCRdb's table has in-frame clones only and misses some. Of around 110,000 clones listed, less than 95% are singletons. To note about this clone: As yet, its antigen is unknown.

The CDR3 length is 13 residues. The V end lost 0 bases, the J end lost 6 bases, and 6 bases lay between the germline ends. CDR1 and CDR2 from the germline V gene are MNHEY and SMNVEV (reference sequence). The source of this sequence is an adult who received the AZD1222 COVID-19 vaccine. The chain employs TRBV27 and TRBJ2-1; D is unclear. Sequenced material: peripheral blood, taken 28 days after the second AZD1222 dose. CDR3 sequence reads: CASSLSRLNEQFF. CDR3 bases: TGTGCCAGCAGTTTATCTAGGCTCAATGAGCAGTTCTTC.